This TCR beta chain was obtained from a study of blood T cell repertoires in COVID-19. Across the whole study: COVID-19 samples from acute and convalescent phases originated in the United States, Italy and Spain. T cells, B-cell-depleted T cells, or PBMCs provided the cDNA or gDNA that served as material.

The CDR3 is 16 residues long. V was cut by 4 bases and J by 2 bases, with 18 bases left in between. Germline CDR1 reads MNHNS; CDR2 reads SASEGT. In the original workflow: The assay estimated nucleated cells by amplifying reference gene primers. This table comes from immunoSEQ multiplex PCR, and its TCRdb copy is limited to in-frame clones, with some not included. The V and J calls and clone size come from that table; D and trimming were worked out from the DNA. The sample records 65,000 to 90,000 clones, 87% being singletons. The sample consisted of peripheral blood. This TCR was sampled from a woman younger than 35 with acute or convalescent COVID-19. The gene calls are TRBV6-1 and TRBJ2-7; D possibly corresponds to TRBD2 (6 bases). The CDR3 sequence is CASSARTGGFTYEQYF. The DNA for the CDR3 is TGTGCCAGCAGTGCTCGCACAGGAGGGTTCACCTACGAGCAGTACTTC.